These T cell receptor beta chains were read from a single sample in a study of cytomegalovirus exposure and HLA in healthy donors. Data came from immunoSEQ multiplex PCR; TCRdb stores just in-frame clones and leaves some out. Of about 130,000 clones listed, approximately 84% are singletons. Sample: PBMCs. These receptors were obtained from a woman aged 40-49 years in good health and CMV-seronegative. The CDR3 runs from the conserved cysteine through the conserved F or W. D genes are given only for firm matches. Some rows have no size entry. The others give once, few or many, or a class for an expanded clone.

abundance	v_gene	d_gene	j_gene	CDR3aa	CDR3nt
.	TRBV6-1	.	TRBJ1-1	CASSDKSQWMNTEAFF	TGTGCCAGCAGTGACAAGTCACAGTGGATGAACACTGAAGCTTTCTTT
.	TRBV19	TRBD1	TRBJ1-1	CASRTGTVLNTEAFF	TGTGCCAGTCGAACCGGGACAGTACTAAACACTGAAGCTTTCTTT
.	TRBV30	.	TRBJ2-1	CAWSVGPPSGQFF	TGTGCCTGGAGTGTCGGCCCCCCCAGCGGGCAGTTCTTC
few	TRBV2	TRBD1	TRBJ1-1	CASSPGQGLNTEAFF	TGTGCCAGCAGTCCGGGACAGGGGCTGAACACTGAAGCTTTCTTT
.	TRBV28	TRBD1	TRBJ1-5	CATGGTLTGYSNQPQHF	TGTGCCACCGGAGGGACGTTGACAGGGTATAGCAATCAGCCCCAGCATTTT
.	TRBV29-1	.	TRBJ2-7	CSVETRDPYEQYF	TGCAGCGTTGAGACCAGGGATCCCTACGAGCAGTACTTC
few	TRBV5-1	TRBD1	TRBJ2-5	CASSSGQGQETQYF	TGCGCCAGCAGCTCAGGACAGGGTCAAGAGACCCAGTACTTC
.	TRBV11-1	TRBD2	TRBJ2-7	CASSSLGLASDEQYF	TGTGCCAGCAGCTCCTTGGGACTAGCGAGTGACGAGCAGTACTTC
.	TRBV28	TRBD1	TRBJ1-2	CASSPSQGVEGYTF	TGTGCCAGCAGTCCATCACAGGGGGTTGAGGGCTACACCTTC
.	TRBV27	.	TRBJ2-3	CASSPLATLTDTQYF	TGTGCCAGCAGTCCCTTAGCTACCCTTACAGATACGCAGTATTTT
medium-sized	TRBV4-1	.	TRBJ1-1	CASSPWEGVGNTEAFF	TGCGCCAGCAGCCCCTGGGAGGGGGTGGGAAACACTGAAGCTTTCTTT
once	TRBV27	.	TRBJ1-1	CASSQYSPPEAFF	TGTGCCAGCAGTCAGTATTCCCCCCCTGAAGCTTTCTTT
.	TRBV7-9	.	TRBJ2-7	CASSFKGPGEQYF	TGTGCCAGCAGCTTCAAGGGGCCAGGTGAGCAGTACTTC
.	TRBV4-2	.	TRBJ1-5	CASSQVGGAGLGNQPQHF	TGTGCCAGCAGCCAAGTCGGGGGGGCGGGTTTGGGCAATCAGCCCCAGCATTTT
.	TRBV7-2	.	TRBJ2-5	CASSLARAPETQYF	TGTGCCAGCAGCTTAGCGCGAGCGCCGGAGACCCAGTACTTC
.	TRBV19	.	TRBJ2-1	CASSIGVNEQFF	TGTGCCAGTAGTATCGGTGTTAATGAGCAGTTCTTC
.	TRBV18	.	TRBJ1-1	CASSPQGENTEAFF	TGTGCCAGCTCACCACAGGGGGAGAACACTGAAGCTTTCTTT
.	TRBV18	.	TRBJ1-3	CASSPGQGRNTIYF	TGTGCCAGCTCACCCGGTCAGGGAAGAAACACCATATATTTT
.	TRBV5-1	.	TRBJ1-1	CASSRQSGAEAFF	TGCGCCAGCAGCAGACAGAGCGGGGCTGAAGCTTTCTTT
.	TRBV2	TRBD2	TRBJ2-7	CASSERLAGASYEQYF	TGTGCCAGCAGTGAGCGGCTAGCGGGAGCCTCCTACGAGCAGTACTTC
.	TRBV23-1	.	TRBJ1-1	CASSLPGRDTEAFF	TGCGCCAGCAGTCTGCCGGGCAGGGACACTGAAGCTTTCTTT
.	TRBV5-1	TRBD2	TRBJ2-5	CASSLTSGSRKTQYF	TGCGCCAGCAGCTTGACTAGCGGGAGTAGAAAGACCCAGTACTTC
.	TRBV28	TRBD1	TRBJ2-1	CASSLRDRFNEQFF	TGTGCCAGCAGTCTCCGGGACAGGTTCAATGAGCAGTTCTTC